Sequencing of this T cell receptor beta chain was carried out in a study of response to subunit inactivated influenza vaccine (dated by TCRdb to 2017 to 2018). In the study overall: The study used deep quantitative T cell receptor repertoire profiling to track responses to a trivalent subunit inactivated influenza vaccine.

Library prep was done by RT-PCR. These reads were obtained on an Illumina HiSeq 2500. TCRdb cleaned the public reads at Q25 with fastp, built clones with MiXCR and kept in-frame beta chains. Under each unique CDR3 protein, matching rows form one entry showing the most common genes and DNA. The sample table shows more than 400,000 distinct CDR3 sequences, and approximately 10% are seen once. The top ten clonotypes cover about an eighth of the sample. Overall results and qualifications from the work: The authors proposed that each seasonal influenza vaccination may bring in only a limited number of new T cells.

Reading the label with the study, this specimen's time point is: 45 days after influenza vaccine administration. This clonotype was counted between two and nine times. Its antigen remains undetermined. It has no much larger one-base neighbor in the sample; base qualities were not kept. The sample consisted of PBMCs from blood, taken 40 to 50 days after vaccination. The sequence derives from a man aged 45-65 years who received an inactivated influenza vaccine. Donor details come from another sample of the same person, matched by shared clones.

The DNA reads TGTGCCAGCAGCTCTCTGAGGGGCTGGCGCTACGAGCAGTACTTC. This translates into CASSSLRGWRYEQYF. The chain couples TRBV5-6 to TRBJ2-7; the D gene may be TRBD1 or TRBD2, since each aligns over 5 bases. At the junction V is shortened by 3 bases and J by 3 bases, with 16 bases in between. The germline V gene provides CDR1 SGHDT and CDR2 YYEEEE. From cysteine to phenylalanine, the CDR3 is 15 amino acids long. Of all the DNA, just the CDR3 is kept, 45 bases in frame from base 1.